This passage covers 24 T cell receptor beta chains from one sample sequenced in a study of T cells in Graves' hyperthyroidism and ophthalmopathy. RNA transcripts were the template for amplifying TCR beta CDR3 regions. The primer set for the first-round RT-PCR of the TCR CDR3 was HTBI. TCRdb processed the multiplex PCR reads anew with MiXCR; each CDR3 protein has one entry. The sample lists about 840,000 distinct CDR3 sequences, over 35% occurring once. Material for sequencing was blood. The receptor source for this set is a man between 18 and 29 years old with Graves' hyperthyroidism.

Concerning this clonotype: One base away lies a much larger clone, so this may be a sequencing read error. V gene TRBV19 combines with J gene TRBJ1-1, with 11 bases that match TRBD1. CDR1 is LNHDA, CDR2 SQIVND, per germline (reference sequence). V shed 7 bases and J 5 bases; nucleotides not matched to a gene: 6. CDR3 size: 14 residues. The DNA for the CDR3 is TGTGCCAGTATTTCCCGGGACAGGGGGACTGAAGCTTTCTTT. It yields the protein CASISRDRGTEAFF.

This clonotype has only a few counts. The V call is TRBV20-1, the J call TRBJ1-1; D may be TRBD1 (6 bases). The CDR3 is 12 residues long. Germline V gives CDR1 DFQATT, CDR2 SNEGSKA (reference sequence). This CDR3 is CSETGPNTEAFF. In DNA form, the CDR3 reads TGCTCCGAGACAGGACCGAACACTGAAGCTTTCTTT.

On this clonotype: With a much larger clone just one base away, this may be a read error. This chain uses TRBV10-2 with TRBJ2-7; the D is unclear. Germline assignment: CDR1 WSHSY and CDR2 SAAADI. The CDR3 contains 12 residues. The chain's CDR3 is CATSDQTYEQCF. The CDR3 nucleotides read TGCGCCACTTCTGACCAGACTTACGAGCAGTGCTTC.

The gene calls are TRBV14 and TRBJ1-1, with D perhaps matching TRBD1 (5 bases). The length of the CDR3 is 14 residues. The ends were cut back, 5 bases at V and 2 bases at J, with 12 bases in the middle. The germline gives CDR1 SGHDN, CDR2 FVKESK. The chain's CDR3 is CASSAEGRNTEAFF. Here the CDR3 DNA reads TGTGCCAGCAGCGCTGAGGGGCGTAACACTGAAGCTTTCTTT.

The chain is built from TRBV29-1 and TRBJ2-2, with 10 bases fitting TRBD1. The CDR3 is made up of 14 amino acids. V dropped 8 bases and J dropped 5; count of bases not matched to a gene: 8. Germline V gene sequence: CDR1 SQVTM, CDR2 ANQGSEA. CDR3 protein: CSSRQGAGTGELFF. The DNA for the CDR3 is TGCAGCTCAAGACAGGGGGCCGGGACCGGGGAGCTGTTTTTT.

In this sample, this clonotype turned up many times. The rearrangement links TRBV7-3 to TRBJ1-1; D ambiguous. There are 13 residues in the CDR3. Trimming removed 6 bases from V and 4 bases from J, with 12 bases in between. The germline CDR1 and CDR2 sequences are SGHTA and FQGTGA. CDR3 loop: CASSFDDGTEAFF. The CDR3 DNA sequence: TGTGCCAGCAGTTTTGATGACGGCACTGAAGCTTTCTTT.

This clonotype was found a few times. A junction end diverges from the germline sequence, so it may reflect a read error. The gene calls are TRBV2 and TRBJ2-5, with 8 bases lining up with TRBD2. The CDR3 covers 16 residues. Germline V gene sequence: CDR1 SNHLY, CDR2 FYNNEI. The CDR3 DNA sequence: TGTGCCAGCAGTGAACCCGGGACTAGAGAATGGGAGACCCAGTCCTTC. Residues: CASSEPGTREWETQSF.

The chain joins TRBV5-4 to TRBJ2-7; 10 positions match TRBD1. With 4 bases clipped from V and 4 bases from J, the junction kept 8 bases outside the gene matches. CDR3 length: 15 residues. CDR1 and CDR2 from the germline V gene are SGHNT and YYREEE (reference sequence). CDR3 DNA sequence: TGTGCCAGCAGCCTTGTGGGACAGGGGCGGTACGAGCAGTACTTC. Translation: CASSLVGQGRYEQYF.

This clonotype came up many times. The chain combines TRBV2 with TRBJ2-7, with D perhaps TRBD2 (7 bases). The ends were cut back, 7 bases at V and 5 bases at J, with 18 bases in the middle. Germline CDR1 SNHLY, CDR2 FYNNEI. The CDR3 extends over 14 amino acids. DNA for the CDR3: TGTGCCAGCAAGAGGACGGGGGGCGGGGACGAGCAGTACTTC. Translating it yields CASKRTGGGDEQYF.

Details on this clonotype: This may arise from a read error, as a much more abundant clone is one base away. This sequence joins TRBV29-1 and TRBJ1-1; D gene unclear. V gave up 5 bases and J gave up 5 bases, with 15 bases separating them. This CDR3 has 13 residues. Germline V CDR1 and CDR2: SQVTM, ANQGSEA. The CDR3 coding sequence is TGCAGCGTTAAGGACCCCCGGGGAACTGAAGCTTTCTTT. It codes for CSVKDPRGTEAFF. Full variable domain (rest looked up from reference TRBV29-1 and TRBJ1-1): SAVISQKPSRDICQRGTSLTIQCQVDSQVTMMFWYRQQPGQSLTLIATANQGSEATYESGFVIDKFPISRPNLTFSTLTVSNMSPEDSSIYLCSVKDPRGTEAFFGQGTRLTVV.

This clonotype was counted ten times or more. The CDR3 sequence is CSAQPSGRDEQYF. The CDR3 DNA reads as TGCAGTGCTCAGCCCAGCGGGAGGGACGAGCAGTACTTC. This chain joins TRBV20-1 and TRBJ2-7; 10 positions agree with TRBD2. J gave up 5 bases and V 5 bases, and 6 bases lay outside the gene matches. CDR1 DFQATT and CDR2 SNEGSKA come from the germline V gene (reference sequence). This CDR3 is built from 13 residues.

The chain uses TRBV5-8 and TRBJ1-2; a possible D gene is TRBD1 (6 bases). CDR3 length: 15 amino acids. V gave up 1 base and J gave up 8 bases, with 18 bases separating them. Germline CDR1 is SGHTS and CDR2 is YDEGEE. CDR3 nucleotides: TGTGCCAGCAGCTTGCCCGACGGACAGCCAGGGGGCTACACCTTC. Translating gives CASSLPDGQPGGYTF.

The gene calls are TRBV2 and TRBJ2-2; tentative D call: TRBD2 (6 bases). CDR3 length equals 16 residues. Germline assignment: CDR1 SNHLY and CDR2 FYNNEI. Deletions cut 5 bases from V and 5 bases from J, with 18 bases between. CDR3 bases: TGTGCCAGCAGTTACGAAGCGGGCGCCGCGACCGGGGAGCTGTTTTTT. This translates into CASSYEAGAATGELFF.

V and J are TRBV6-1 and TRBJ1-1, with D possibly being TRBD1 (5 bases). The CDR3 has 15 amino acids. Germline CDR1 reads MNHNS; CDR2 reads SASEGT. The V and J ends lost 6 bases and 3 bases respectively, with 17 bases between them. The DNA for the CDR3 is TGTGCCAGCAGGATCTTGGGGGTCGGGGACACTGAAGCTTTCTTT. Its translation: CASRILGVGDTEAFF.

The table lists this clonotype with a few counts. The V and J genes are TRBV12-3 or TRBV12-4 and TRBJ1-1, with 9 bases identical to TRBD1. The V gene end was trimmed by 6 bases and the J gene end by 6 bases; junction bases not matched to a gene: 8. CDR3 length: 14 amino acids. CDR3 loop: CASSRPGQGSEAFF. The CDR3 bases are TGTGCCAGCAGCCGACCGGGACAGGGCTCTGAAGCTTTCTTT.

The J gene is TRBJ1-6, the V gene TRBV7-9; 10 bases agree with TRBD1. Germline assignment: CDR1 SEHNR and CDR2 FQNEAQ (reference sequence). V was clipped by 7 bases and J by 10 bases; unmatched bases: 4. This CDR3 has 13 amino acids. This CDR3 is CASTRQGASPLHF. Here the CDR3 DNA reads TGTGCCAGCACCAGACAGGGGGCATCACCCCTCCACTTT.

DNA for the CDR3: TGTGCCAGCAGTTTGAAGGCAGTCGAAGCTTTCTTT. This sequence encodes CASSLKAVEAFF. V and J are TRBV6-5 and TRBJ1-1; D unclear. The CDR3 length is 12 residues. Per the germline V gene, CDR1 is MNHEY and CDR2 is SVGAGI. The germline V and J ends were trimmed by 4 bases and 8 bases, with 11 bases remaining between them.

The chain employs TRBV12-3 or TRBV12-4 and TRBJ1-5; D uncertain. The CDR3 contains 17 residues. The ends were cut back, 8 bases at V and 0 bases at J, with 20 bases in the middle. The CDR3 nucleotides are TGTGCCAGCTCACCACGGGAGGAGACCTATAGCAATCAGCCCCAGCATTTT. Its protein is CASSPREETYSNQPQHF.

This clonotype was observed a single time. At one end, the junction sequence differs from germline, possibly due to a read error. This sequence joins TRBV2 and TRBJ1-5, with a tentative D call TRBD1 (6 bases). This CDR3 contains 14 residues. The V gene's germline CDR1 is SNHLY and CDR2 FYNNEI. The CDR3, as DNA: TGTGTCAGCAGTGAACTAAGGGGGGACCAGCCCCAGCATTTT. Protein: CVSSELRGDQPQHF. The entire variable domain, with the rest obtained from reference TRBV2 and TRBJ1-5, is as follows: EPEVTQTPSHQVTQMGQEVILRCVPISNHLYFYWYRQILGQKVEFLVSFYNNEISEKSEIFDDQFSVERPDGSNFTLKIRSTKLEDSAMYFCVSSELRGDQPQHFGDGTRLSIL.

This clonotype was detected ten times or more. The chain joins TRBV24-1 to TRBJ1-4; TRBD1 matches 8 bases. Unmatched junction bases numbered 6, after V lost 4 bases and J lost 0 bases. This CDR3 has 17 amino acids. CDR1 KGHDR and CDR2 SFDVKD come from the germline V gene. The CDR3 nucleotides are TGTGCCACCAGTGACAGGGGGCTTTGTGCAACTAATGAAAAACTGTTTTTT. Its translation is CATSDRGLCATNEKLFF.

The rearrangement joins TRBV2 to TRBJ1-6; no definite D call. Germline CDR1 and CDR2: SNHLY and FYNNEI. This CDR3 contains 12 residues. The V end lost 8 bases, the J end lost 10 bases, and 12 bases lay between the germline ends. The CDR3, as DNA: TGTGCCAGCCCCGGACCGGTATCACCCCTCCACTTT. Translated, it gives CASPGPVSPLHF.

The chain joins TRBV6-5 to TRBJ1-2; TRBD1 aligns across 9 bases. The J segment lost 0 bases and the V segment lost 5 bases, leaving 7 bases of the junction unmatched. Germline V gene sequence: CDR1 MNHEY, CDR2 SVGAGI. The CDR3 totals 16 residues. In DNA form, the CDR3 reads TGTGCCAGCAGTCGACGGACAGGGGAGGCTAACTATGGCTACACCTTC. It yields the protein CASSRRTGEANYGYTF.

Remarks on this clonotype: It may be a read error: a sequence one base away is much more abundant. The chain carries TRBV7-2 and TRBJ1-1; D possibly corresponds to TRBD1 (6 bases). Looked up from germline, CDR1 is SGHTA and CDR2 is FQGNSA. The CDR3 sequence is 14 residues long. The V and J ends lost 5 bases and 4 bases respectively, with 14 bases between them. The CDR3 coding sequence is TGTGCCAGCAGCAAGACAGGTGTTCGCACTGAAGCTTTCTTT. It is translated as CASSKTGVRTEAFF.

The V call is TRBV12-3 or TRBV12-4, the J call TRBJ1-1; D gene ambiguous. The V end was cut by 2 bases, the J end by 4 bases, with 14 bases between. The CDR3 consists of 15 residues. The CDR3 is CASSLSAGPGTEAFF. Here the CDR3 DNA reads TGTGCCAGCAGTTTATCCGCAGGCCCGGGCACTGAAGCTTTCTTT.